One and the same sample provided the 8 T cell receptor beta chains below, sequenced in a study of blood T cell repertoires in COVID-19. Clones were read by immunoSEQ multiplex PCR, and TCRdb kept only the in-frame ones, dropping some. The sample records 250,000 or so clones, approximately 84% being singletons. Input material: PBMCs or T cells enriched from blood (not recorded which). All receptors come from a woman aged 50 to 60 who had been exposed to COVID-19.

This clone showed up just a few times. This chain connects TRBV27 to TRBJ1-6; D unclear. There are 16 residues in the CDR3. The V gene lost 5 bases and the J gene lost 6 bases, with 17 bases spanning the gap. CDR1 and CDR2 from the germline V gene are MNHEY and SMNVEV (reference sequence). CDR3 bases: TGTGCCAGCAGTCCCTCCGCGGGGTCGGGTAATTCACCCCTCCACTTT. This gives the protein CASSPSAGSGNSPLHF.

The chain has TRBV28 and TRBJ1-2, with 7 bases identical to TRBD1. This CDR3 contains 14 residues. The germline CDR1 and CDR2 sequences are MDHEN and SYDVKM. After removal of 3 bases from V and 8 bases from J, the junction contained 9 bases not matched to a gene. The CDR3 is CASSFSDRPQGYTF. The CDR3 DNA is TGTGCCAGCAGTTTCTCGGACAGGCCACAAGGCTACACCTTC.

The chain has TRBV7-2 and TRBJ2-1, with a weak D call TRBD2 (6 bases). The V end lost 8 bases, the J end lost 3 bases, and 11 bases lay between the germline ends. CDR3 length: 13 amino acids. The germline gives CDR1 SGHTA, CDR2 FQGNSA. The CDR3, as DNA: TGTGCCAGCGGACCAGCGGGCTACAATGAGCAGTTCTTC. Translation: CASGPAGYNEQFF. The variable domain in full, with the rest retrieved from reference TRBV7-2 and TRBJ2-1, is GAGVSQSPSNKVTEKGKDVELRCDPISGHTALYWYRQSLGQGLEFLIYFQGNSAPDKSGLPSDRFSAERTGGSVSTLTIQRTQQEDSAVYLCASGPAGYNEQFFGPGTRLTVL.

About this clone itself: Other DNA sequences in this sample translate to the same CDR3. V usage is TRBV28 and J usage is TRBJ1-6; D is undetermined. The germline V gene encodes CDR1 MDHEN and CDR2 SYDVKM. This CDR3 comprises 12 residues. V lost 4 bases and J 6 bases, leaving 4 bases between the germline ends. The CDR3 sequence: CASSSGNSPLHF. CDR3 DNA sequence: TGTGCCAGCAGTTCGGGTAATTCACCCCTCCACTTT.

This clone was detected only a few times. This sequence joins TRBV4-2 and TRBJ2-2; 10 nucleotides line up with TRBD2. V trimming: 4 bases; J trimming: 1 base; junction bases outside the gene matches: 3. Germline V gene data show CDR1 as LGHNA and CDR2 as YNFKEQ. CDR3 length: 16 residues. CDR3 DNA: TGTGCCAGCAGCCTCCGACTAGCGGGGAACACCGGGGAGCTGTTTTTT. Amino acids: CASSLRLAGNTGELFF.

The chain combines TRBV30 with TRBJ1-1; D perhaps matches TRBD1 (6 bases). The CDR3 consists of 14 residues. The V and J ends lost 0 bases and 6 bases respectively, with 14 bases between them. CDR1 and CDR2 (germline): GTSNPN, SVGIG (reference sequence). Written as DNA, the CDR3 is TGTGCCTGGAGTGTAAGGTGGGGGCAGGCTGAAGCTTTCTTT. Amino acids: CAWSVRWGQAEAFF.

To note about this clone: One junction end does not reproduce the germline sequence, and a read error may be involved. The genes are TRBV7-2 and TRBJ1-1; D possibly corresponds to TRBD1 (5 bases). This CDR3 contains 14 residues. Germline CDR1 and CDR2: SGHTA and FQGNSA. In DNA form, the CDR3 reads TGTGCCAGCAGCCCTGCGGGACGGGAATCTGAAGGTTTCTTT. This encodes CASSPAGRESEGFF. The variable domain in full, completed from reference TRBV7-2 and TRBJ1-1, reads GAGVSQSPSNKVTEKGKDVELRCDPISGHTALYWYRQSLGQGLEFLIYFQGNSAPDKSGLPSDRFSAERTGGSVSTLTIQRTQQEDSAVYLCASSPAGRESEGFFGQGTRLTVV.

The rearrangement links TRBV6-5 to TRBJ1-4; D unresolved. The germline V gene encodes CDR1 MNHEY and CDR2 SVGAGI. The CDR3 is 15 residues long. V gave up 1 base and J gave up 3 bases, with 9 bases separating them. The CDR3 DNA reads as TGTGCCAGCAGTTACTATCCATCGGCTAATGAAAAACTGTTTTTT. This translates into CASSYYPSANEKLFF.